The T cell receptor (beta chain) described here comes from a study of healthy donors' naive CD4 and CD8 T cells. Trimming at V came to 4 bases and at J to 3 bases, leaving 5 bases not matched to a gene. This CDR3 is 15 amino acids long. A linear amplification protocol produced the TCR libraries from 400 to 550 ng of total RNA. Each CDR3 protein gets one entry after TCRdb re-called the reads with MiXCR. The sample includes some 190,000 distinct CDR3 sequences, 65% to 80% of them seen just once. This TCR derives from a pool of human donors in good health; the sample pools cells from several healthy donors. The sequenced sample was naive CD4+ and CD8+ T cells sorted from blood, pooled from several donors. This rearrangement joins TRBV12-3 or TRBV12-4 to TRBJ2-7; 11 bases map to TRBD1. The CDR3 coding sequence is TGTGCCAGCAGTTCACCGGGACAGGGGGTCTACGAGCAGTACTTC. Translated: CASSSPGQGVYEQYF.